Each of the 17 T cell receptor beta chains below was sequenced from the same sample in a study of control samples from healthy donors and cancer patients. Clones were sequenced by immunoSEQ multiplex PCR, and TCRdb holds only the in-frame ones, with some missing. In the table there are 99,000 or so clones, 80% to 90% of which are singletons. The sample was blood. These receptor sequences come from a woman between 45 and 60 years old in good health.

The V and J genes are TRBV4-1 and TRBJ1-2; 9 nucleotides align to TRBD1. With V trimmed by 2 bases and J by 6 bases, 4 bases remained unmatched. This CDR3 has 14 amino acids. Germline assignment: CDR1 MGHRA and CDR2 YSYEKL. Here the CDR3 DNA reads TGCGCCAGCAGCCAAAAACAGGGGGCGAATGGCTACACCTTC. Protein sequence: CASSQKQGANGYTF.

CDR3 sequence: CASTRVYRGRYGYTF. In nucleotides, the CDR3 is TGTGCCAGCACGAGGGTTTACAGGGGGCGCTATGGCTACACCTTC. The chain combines TRBV21-1 with TRBJ1-2; the table's D call TRBD1 went unverified against the DNA. TRBV21-1 is reported as a pseudogene. The CDR3 extends over 15 amino acids.

In its sample, this clone was seen once. This rearrangement joins TRBV18 to TRBJ2-5, with 7 bases that match TRBD2. The CDR3 totals 14 residues. Trimming took 3 bases from V and 5 from J; bases not matched to a gene: 6. The germline V gene has CDR1 KGHSH and CDR2 LQKENI. This CDR3 reads CASSPDAGRETQYF. CDR3 sequence (DNA): TGTGCCAGCTCACCGGACGCCGGGAGGGAGACCCAGTACTTC. Together with reference TRBV18 and TRBJ2-5, the CDR3 gives the full variable domain: NAGVMQNPRHLVRRRGQEARLRCSPMKGHSHVYWYRQLPEEGLKFMVYLQKENIIDESGMPKERFSAEFPKEGPSILRIQQVVRGDSAAYFCASSPDAGRETQYFGPGTRLLVL.

In this sample, this clone turned up a few times. The sample has other DNA sequences that encode this CDR3 too. The CDR3 DNA reads TGTGCCAGCAGCCTAGGGGGGTCGGGCACAGATACGCAGTATTTT. Translating gives CASSLGGSGTDTQYF. The chain carries TRBV7-3 and TRBJ2-3; D tentatively fits TRBD1 or TRBD2 (6 bases each). The V end lost 5 bases, the J end lost 1 base, and 13 bases lay between the germline ends. The germline gives CDR1 SGHTA, CDR2 FQGTGA. This CDR3 comprises 15 residues.

The V gene is TRBV2, the J gene TRBJ2-1, with a weak D call TRBD2 (6 bases). V lost 7 bases to trimming and J lost 6 bases, with 10 bases between them. CDR1 and CDR2 from the germline V gene are SNHLY and FYNNEI. The CDR3 is 12 residues long. The CDR3 reads CASNAGTNEQFF. The DNA of the CDR3 is TGTGCCAGCAATGCGGGGACCAATGAGCAGTTCTTC.

In this sample, this clone turned up once. The chain employs TRBV5-6 and TRBJ2-5, with 11 bases fitting TRBD2. CDR3 length equals 15 residues. In germline, CDR1 is SGHDT, CDR2 YYEEEE. The trim removed 4 bases at V and 0 bases at J, leaving 2 bases unmatched. The CDR3 DNA reads TGTGCCAGCAGCCCACTAGCGGGAGACCAAGAGACCCAGTACTTC. Its translation is CASSPLAGDQETQYF. Full variable domain (outside the CDR3, taken from reference TRBV5-6 and TRBJ2-5): DAGVTQSPTHLIKTRGQQVTLRCSPKSGHDTVSWYQQALGQGPQFIFQYYEEEERQRGNFPDRFSGHQFPNYSSELNVNALLLGDSALYLCASSPLAGDQETQYFGPGTRLLVL.

As concerns this clone: This sample includes further DNA sequences coding for the same CDR3. The V gene is TRBV6-2 or TRBV6-3, the J gene TRBJ2-5; D remains ambiguous. There are 11 residues in the CDR3. Germline V CDR1 and CDR2: MNHEY, SVGEGT. Trimming took 3 bases from V and 4 from J, leaving 3 bases between them. CDR3 residues: CASSYGETQYF. The CDR3 DNA reads TGTGCCAGCAGTTATGGAGAGACCCAGTACTTC.

The chain is built from TRBV3-1 (or the pseudogene TRBV3-2) and TRBJ2-3; D call uncertain. Germline assignment: CDR1 LGHDT and CDR2 YNNKEL (reference sequence). The CDR3 extends over 14 amino acids. Between the trimmed V and J ends, which lost 2 bases and 4 bases, there was a span of 10 bases. The CDR3 protein is CASSQTGRADTQYF. The CDR3 DNA reads TGTGCCAGCAGCCAAACTGGTAGGGCAGATACGCAGTATTTT.

This clone occurred a few times. Other DNA sequences in the sample encode the same CDR3. This chain links TRBV7-2 with TRBJ1-3; tentatively, D is TRBD1 (6 bases). This CDR3 has 14 residues. CDR1 is SGHTA and CDR2 is FQGNSA in the germline V gene. V was cut by 5 bases and J by 0 bases, with 8 bases left in between. The CDR3 reads CASSRDNSGNTIYF. DNA for the CDR3: TGTGCCAGCAGCCGGGACAACTCTGGAAACACCATATATTTT.

This clone has a single count. V usage is TRBV28 and J usage is TRBJ2-2; 8 nucleotides line up with TRBD1. The V segment lost 10 bases and the J segment 2 bases; nucleotides outside the gene matches: 3. The CDR3 is 13 amino acids. Germline V CDR1 and CDR2: MDHEN, SYDVKM. CDR3 bases: TGTGCCACGCAGGGGGCAAACACCGGGGAGCTGTTTTTT. It yields the protein CATQGANTGELFF.

This clone appeared a single time. The V and J genes are TRBV6-6 and TRBJ2-7, with TRBD1 as a possible D gene (6 bases). The CDR3 is 17 residues long. Per germline, CDR1 MNHNY and CDR2 SVGAGI (reference sequence). The germline V and J ends were trimmed by 5 bases and 0 bases, with 20 bases remaining between them. The CDR3 coding sequence is TGTGCCAGCAGTCCCCAGACAGGTCCTTCAAGCTCCTACGAGCAGTACTTC. Residues: CASSPQTGPSSSYEQYF.

The chain combines TRBV6-2 or TRBV6-3 with TRBJ1-1, with 7 positions matching TRBD1. This CDR3 is 14 amino acids long. J gave up 4 bases and V 4 bases, and 6 bases lay outside the gene matches. The germline gives CDR1 MNHEY, CDR2 SVGEGT. CDR3 DNA sequence: TGTGCCAGCAGTTCGGGACAGCCCCCCACTGAAGCTTTCTTT. Its translation is CASSSGQPPTEAFF.

The CDR3: CASSQEMARTNSPLHF. In nucleotides, the CDR3 is TGTGCCAGCAGCCAAGAAATGGCCAGGACCAATTCACCCCTCCACTTT. The J gene is TRBJ1-6, the V gene TRBV3-1 (or the pseudogene TRBV3-2); D is unresolved. The CDR3 spans 16 residues. Looked up from germline, CDR1 is LGHDT and CDR2 is YNNKEL (reference sequence). V lost 0 bases to trimming and J lost 7 bases, with 13 bases between them.

This clone has just one count. This rearrangement joins TRBV5-4 to TRBJ1-2; D remains unclear. CDR1 and CDR2 (germline): SGHNT, YYREEE (reference sequence). V lost 4 bases, J lost 0 bases, and 13 bases lay in between. The CDR3 has 15 residues. The CDR3 coding sequence is TGTGCCAGCAGCCCCCCCGGACGGTCTAACTATGGCTACACCTTC. It codes for CASSPPGRSNYGYTF.

This clone was observed a handful of times. V usage is TRBV5-4 and J usage is TRBJ2-5; 12 nucleotides align to TRBD2. After removal of 5 bases from V and 2 bases from J, the junction contained 7 bases not matched to a gene. This CDR3 contains 16 residues. Germline CDR1 and CDR2: SGHNT and YYREEE (reference sequence). CDR3 nucleotides: TGTGCCAGCAGACAGGTCCTAGCGGGAGGGCAAGAGACCCAGTACTTC. The encoded protein is CASRQVLAGGQETQYF.

The rearrangement links TRBV23-1 to TRBJ2-1; D may be TRBD2 (6 bases). TRBV23-1 falls under the ORF class, with uncertain function. The CDR3 has 15 residues. V lost 5 bases to trimming and J lost 15 bases, with 26 bases between them. CDR3 in DNA: TGCGCCAGCAGTTTTTTAATATTGGGGCCACTGGGGGGGTTCTTC. Translated, it gives CASSFLILGPLGGFF.

The chain carries TRBV7-6 and TRBJ2-3, with 12 nucleotides matching TRBD2. This CDR3 contains 15 residues. Germline CDR1 reads SGHVS; CDR2 reads FNYEAQ. Losses at the gene ends were 5 bases for V and 6 bases for J; bases not matched to a gene: 6. CDR3 sequence: CASSLGLAGLDTQYF. As DNA, the CDR3 is TGTGCCAGCAGCCTCGGACTAGCGGGGTTGGATACGCAGTATTTT.